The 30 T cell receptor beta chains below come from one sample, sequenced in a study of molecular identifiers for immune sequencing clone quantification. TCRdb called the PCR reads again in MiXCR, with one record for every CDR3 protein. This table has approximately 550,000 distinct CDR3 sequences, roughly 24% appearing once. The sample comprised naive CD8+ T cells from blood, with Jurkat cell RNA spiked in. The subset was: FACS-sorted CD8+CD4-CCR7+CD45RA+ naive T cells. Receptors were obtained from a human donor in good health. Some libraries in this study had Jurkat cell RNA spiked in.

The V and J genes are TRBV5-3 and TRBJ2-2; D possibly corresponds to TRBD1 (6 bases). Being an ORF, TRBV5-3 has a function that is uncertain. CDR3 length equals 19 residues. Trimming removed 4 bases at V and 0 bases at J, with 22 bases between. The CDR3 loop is CARSPVKDSNRSNTGELFF. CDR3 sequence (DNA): TGTGCCAGAAGCCCCGTCAAGGACAGCAACCGCTCGAACACCGGGGAGCTGTTTTTT.

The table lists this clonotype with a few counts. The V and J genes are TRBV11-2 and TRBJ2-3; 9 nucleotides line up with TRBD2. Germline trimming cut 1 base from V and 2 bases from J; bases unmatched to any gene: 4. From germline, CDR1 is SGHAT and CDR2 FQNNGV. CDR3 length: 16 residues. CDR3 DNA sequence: TGTGCCAGCAGCTTAGTAGCGGGGGCCAACACAGATACGCAGTATTTT. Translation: CASSLVAGANTDTQYF.

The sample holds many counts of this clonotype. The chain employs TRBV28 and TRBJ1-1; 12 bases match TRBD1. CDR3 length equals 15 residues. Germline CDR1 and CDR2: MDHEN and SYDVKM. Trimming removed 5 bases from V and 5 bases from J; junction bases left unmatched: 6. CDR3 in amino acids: CASSARDRGRTEAFF. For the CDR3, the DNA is TGTGCCAGCAGTGCCCGGGACAGGGGGCGGACTGAAGCTTTCTTT. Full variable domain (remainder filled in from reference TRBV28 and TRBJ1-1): DVKVTQSSRYLVKRTGEKVFLECVQDMDHENMFWYRQDPGLGLRLIYFSYDVKMKEKGDIPEGYSVSREKKERFSLILESASTNQTSMYLCASSARDRGRTEAFFGQGTRLTVV.

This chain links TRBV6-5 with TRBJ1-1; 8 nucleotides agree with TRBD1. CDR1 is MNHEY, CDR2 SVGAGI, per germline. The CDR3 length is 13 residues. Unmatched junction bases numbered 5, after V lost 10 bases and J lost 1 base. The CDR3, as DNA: TGTGCCACCGGGACAGGTCCGAACACTGAAGCTTTCTTT. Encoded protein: CATGTGPNTEAFF.

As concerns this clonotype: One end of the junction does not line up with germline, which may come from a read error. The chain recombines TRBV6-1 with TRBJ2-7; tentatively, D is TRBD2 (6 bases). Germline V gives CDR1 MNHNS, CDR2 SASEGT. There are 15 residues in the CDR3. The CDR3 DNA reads TGTGCCAGCCCTGGAGTGCGGGAAAGCTCCTACGCGCAGTCCTTC. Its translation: CASPGVRESSYAQSF.

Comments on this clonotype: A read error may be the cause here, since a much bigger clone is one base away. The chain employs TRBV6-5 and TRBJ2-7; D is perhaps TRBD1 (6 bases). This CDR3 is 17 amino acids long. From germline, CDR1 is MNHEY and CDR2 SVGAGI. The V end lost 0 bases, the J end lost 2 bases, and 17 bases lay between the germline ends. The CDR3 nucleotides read TGTGCCAGCAGTTACTCGGTTTCGTGGGGGCCGGCCTACGAGCAGTACTTC. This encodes CASSYSVSWGPAYEQYF.

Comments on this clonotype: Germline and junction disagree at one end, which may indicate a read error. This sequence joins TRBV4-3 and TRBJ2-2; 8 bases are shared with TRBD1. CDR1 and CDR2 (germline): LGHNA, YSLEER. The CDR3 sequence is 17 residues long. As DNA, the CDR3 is TGCGCCAGCAGCCAAGATCGCCAGGGGGCGAACACCGGGGAGCCGTTTTTT. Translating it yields CASSQDRQGANTGEPFF.

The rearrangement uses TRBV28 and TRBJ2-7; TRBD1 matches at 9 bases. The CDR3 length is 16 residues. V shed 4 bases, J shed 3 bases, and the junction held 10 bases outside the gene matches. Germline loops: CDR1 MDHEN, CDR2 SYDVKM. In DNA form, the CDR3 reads TGTGCCAGCAGTTCAATTAACAGGGGGCGCATCTACGAGCAGTACTTC. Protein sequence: CASSSINRGRIYEQYF.

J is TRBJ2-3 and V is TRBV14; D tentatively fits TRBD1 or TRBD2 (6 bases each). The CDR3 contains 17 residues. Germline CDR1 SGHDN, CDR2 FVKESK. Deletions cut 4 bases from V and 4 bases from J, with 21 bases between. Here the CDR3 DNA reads TGTGCCAGCAGCCCCCGACCGGACAGCGGGTACGCAGATACGCAGTATTTT. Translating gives CASSPRPDSGYADTQYF.

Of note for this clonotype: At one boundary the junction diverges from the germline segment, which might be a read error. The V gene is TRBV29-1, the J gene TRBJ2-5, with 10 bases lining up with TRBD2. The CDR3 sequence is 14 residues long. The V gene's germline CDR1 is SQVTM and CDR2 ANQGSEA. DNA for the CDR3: TGCAGCGTTGACCCGAGCGGGGGGGGCGAGACCCGGTACTTC. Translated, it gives CSVDPSGGGETRYF.

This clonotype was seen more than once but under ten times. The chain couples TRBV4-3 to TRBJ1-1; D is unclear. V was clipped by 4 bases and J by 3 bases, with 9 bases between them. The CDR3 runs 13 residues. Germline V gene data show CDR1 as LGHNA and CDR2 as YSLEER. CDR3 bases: TGCGCCAGCAGCCCAATGCCGGACACTGAAGCTTTCTTT. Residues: CASSPMPDTEAFF.

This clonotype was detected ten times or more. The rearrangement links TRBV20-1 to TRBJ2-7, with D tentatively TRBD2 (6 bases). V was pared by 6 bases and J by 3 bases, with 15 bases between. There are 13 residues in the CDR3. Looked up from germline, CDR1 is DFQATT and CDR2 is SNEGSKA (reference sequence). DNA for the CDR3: TGCAGTGCAAACGGGCGGGATCACTACGAGCAGTACTTC. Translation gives CSANGRDHYEQYF.

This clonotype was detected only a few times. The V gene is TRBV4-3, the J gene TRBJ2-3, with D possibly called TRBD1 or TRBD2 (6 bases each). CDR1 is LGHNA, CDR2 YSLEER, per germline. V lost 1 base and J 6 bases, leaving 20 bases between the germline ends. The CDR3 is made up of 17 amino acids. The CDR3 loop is CASSQGVPGASGDTQYF. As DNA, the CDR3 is TGCGCCAGCAGCCAAGGGGTCCCGGGGGCCTCGGGGGATACGCAGTATTTT.

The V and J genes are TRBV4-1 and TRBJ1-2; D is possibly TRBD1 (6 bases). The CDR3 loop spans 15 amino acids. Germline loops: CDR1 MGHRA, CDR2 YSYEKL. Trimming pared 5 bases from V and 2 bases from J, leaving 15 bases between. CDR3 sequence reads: CASSLQGFANYGYTF. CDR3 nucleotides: TGCGCCAGCAGCTTACAGGGCTTTGCCAACTATGGCTACACCTTC.

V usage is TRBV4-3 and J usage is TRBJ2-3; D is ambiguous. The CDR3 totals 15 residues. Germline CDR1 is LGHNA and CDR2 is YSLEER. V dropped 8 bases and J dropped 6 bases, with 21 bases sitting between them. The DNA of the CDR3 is TGCGCCAGCGGCGCAGTACATGGGCCCCCTGATACGCAGTATTTT. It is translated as CASGAVHGPPDTQYF.

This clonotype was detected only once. CDR3 nucleotide sequence: TGTGCCAGCAGCTCCGGGGACAATCAGCCCCAGCATTTT. It specifies CASSSGDNQPQHF. The chain carries TRBV7-9 and TRBJ1-5, with D uncertain. There are 13 residues in the CDR3. Germline-derived CDR1 and CDR2 are SEHNR and FQNEAQ (reference sequence). Trimming took off 4 bases at V and 3 bases at J, with 7 bases between the two ends. Complete variable domain (other parts from reference TRBV7-9 and TRBJ1-5): DTGVSQNPRHKITKRGQNVTFRCDPISEHNRLYWYRQTLGQGPEFLTYFQNEAQLEKSRLLSDRFSAERPKGSFSTLEIQRTEQGDSAMYLCASSSGDNQPQHFGDGTRLSIL.

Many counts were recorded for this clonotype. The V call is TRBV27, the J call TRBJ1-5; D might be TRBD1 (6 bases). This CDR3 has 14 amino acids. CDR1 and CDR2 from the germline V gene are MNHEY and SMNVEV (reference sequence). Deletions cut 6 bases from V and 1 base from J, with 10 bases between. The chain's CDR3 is CASSFQGSNQPQHF. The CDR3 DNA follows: TGTGCCAGCAGCTTTCAGGGGAGCAATCAGCCCCAGCATTTT.

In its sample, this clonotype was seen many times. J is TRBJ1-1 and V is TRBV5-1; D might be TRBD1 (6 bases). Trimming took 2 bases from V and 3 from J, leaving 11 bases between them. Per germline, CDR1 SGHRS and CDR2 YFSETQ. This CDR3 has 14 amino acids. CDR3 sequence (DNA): TGCGCCAGCAGCTTAATGTCAGGGGACACTGAAGCTTTCTTT. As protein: CASSLMSGDTEAFF.

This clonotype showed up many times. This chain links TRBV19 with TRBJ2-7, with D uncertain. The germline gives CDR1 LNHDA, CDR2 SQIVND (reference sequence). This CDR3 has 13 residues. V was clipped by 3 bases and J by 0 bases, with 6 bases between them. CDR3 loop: CASSMGPSYEQYF. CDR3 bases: TGTGCCAGTAGTATGGGTCCCTCCTACGAGCAGTACTTC.

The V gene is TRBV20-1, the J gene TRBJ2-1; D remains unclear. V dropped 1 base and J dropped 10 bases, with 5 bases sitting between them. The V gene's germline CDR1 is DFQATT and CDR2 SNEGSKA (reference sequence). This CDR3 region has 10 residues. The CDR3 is CSARGTEQFF. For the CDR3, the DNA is TGCAGTGCTAGAGGCACCGAGCAGTTCTTC.

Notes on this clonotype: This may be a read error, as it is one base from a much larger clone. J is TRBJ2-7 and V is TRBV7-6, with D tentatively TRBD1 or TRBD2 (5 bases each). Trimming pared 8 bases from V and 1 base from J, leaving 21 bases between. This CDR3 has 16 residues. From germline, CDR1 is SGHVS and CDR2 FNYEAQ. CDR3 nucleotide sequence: TGTGCCAGCGGCCCAGGGCCCGGGACCCTATCCTACGAGCAGTACTTC. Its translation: CASGPGPGTLSYEQYF.

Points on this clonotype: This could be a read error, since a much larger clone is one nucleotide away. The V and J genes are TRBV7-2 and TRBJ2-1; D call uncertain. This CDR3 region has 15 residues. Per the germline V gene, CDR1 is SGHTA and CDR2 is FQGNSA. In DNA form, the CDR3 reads TGTGCCGGCAGCTTATATGGTAACTCCTACAATGAGCAGTTCTTC. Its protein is CAGSLYGNSYNEQFF.

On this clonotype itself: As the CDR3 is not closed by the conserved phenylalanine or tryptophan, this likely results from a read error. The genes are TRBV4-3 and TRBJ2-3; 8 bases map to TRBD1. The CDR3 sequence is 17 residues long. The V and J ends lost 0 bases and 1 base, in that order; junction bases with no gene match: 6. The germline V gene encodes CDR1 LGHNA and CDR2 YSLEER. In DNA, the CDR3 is TGCGCCAGCAGCCAAGATCGACAGGGGTCCGGCACAGATACGCAGTATTCT. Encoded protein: CASSQDRQGSGTDTQYS.

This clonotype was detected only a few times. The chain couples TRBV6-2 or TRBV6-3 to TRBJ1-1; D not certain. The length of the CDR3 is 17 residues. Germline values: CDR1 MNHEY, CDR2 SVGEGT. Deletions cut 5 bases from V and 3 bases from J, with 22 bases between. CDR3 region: CASSRAPPYGMDTEAFF. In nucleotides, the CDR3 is TGTGCCAGCAGTCGGGCCCCCCCTTACGGGATGGACACTGAAGCTTTCTTT.

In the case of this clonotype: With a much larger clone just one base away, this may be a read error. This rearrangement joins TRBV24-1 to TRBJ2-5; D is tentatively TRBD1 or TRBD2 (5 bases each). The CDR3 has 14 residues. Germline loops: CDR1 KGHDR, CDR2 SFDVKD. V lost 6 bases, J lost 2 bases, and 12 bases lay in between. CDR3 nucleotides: TGTGCCACCAGTAACCCGGGACGTCAAGAGACCCAGTACTTC. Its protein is CATSNPGRQETQYF.

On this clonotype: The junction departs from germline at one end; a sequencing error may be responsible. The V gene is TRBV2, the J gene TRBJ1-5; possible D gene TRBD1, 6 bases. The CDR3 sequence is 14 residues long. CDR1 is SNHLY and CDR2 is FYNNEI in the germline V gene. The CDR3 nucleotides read TGTGCCAGCAGGGACAGTTATAGCAATCAGCTCCAGCATTTT. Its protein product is CASRDSYSNQLQHF.

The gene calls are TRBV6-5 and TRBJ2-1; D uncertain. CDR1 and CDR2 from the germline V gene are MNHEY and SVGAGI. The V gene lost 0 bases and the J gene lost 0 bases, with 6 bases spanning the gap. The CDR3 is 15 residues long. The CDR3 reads CASSYSVVSYNEQFF. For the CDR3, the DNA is TGTGCCAGCAGTTACTCAGTAGTCTCCTACAATGAGCAGTTCTTC.

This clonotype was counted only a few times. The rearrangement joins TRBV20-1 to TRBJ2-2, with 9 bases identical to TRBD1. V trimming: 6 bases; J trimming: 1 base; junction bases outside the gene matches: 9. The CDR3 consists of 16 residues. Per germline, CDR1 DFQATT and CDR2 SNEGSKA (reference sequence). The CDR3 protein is CSARAPGQGNTGELFF. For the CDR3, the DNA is TGCAGTGCCAGGGCCCCGGGACAGGGGAACACCGGGGAGCTGTTTTTT.

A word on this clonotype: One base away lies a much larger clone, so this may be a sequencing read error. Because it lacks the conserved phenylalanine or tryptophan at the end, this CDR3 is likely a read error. This chain's CDR3 is CASSLDTGTEAFS. The CDR3 region has the DNA TGTGCCAGCAGTTTAGATACGGGCACTGAAGCTTTCTCT. The chain couples TRBV27 to TRBJ1-1; D is unclear. Germline-derived CDR1 and CDR2 are MNHEY and SMNVEV (reference sequence). Trimming took off 2 bases at V and 4 bases at J, with 8 bases between the two ends. The CDR3 extends over 13 amino acids.

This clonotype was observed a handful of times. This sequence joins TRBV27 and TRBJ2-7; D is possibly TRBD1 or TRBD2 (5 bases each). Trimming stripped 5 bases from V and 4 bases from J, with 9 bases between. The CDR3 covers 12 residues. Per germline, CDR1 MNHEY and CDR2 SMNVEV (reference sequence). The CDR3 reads CASSMWGYEQYF. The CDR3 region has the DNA TGTGCCAGCAGTATGTGGGGGTACGAGCAGTACTTC.